The sequence of this T cell receptor beta chain was determined in a study of early T cells in non-severe SARS-CoV-2 infection. This clonotype was counted a few times. The V gene lost 3 bases and the J gene lost 4 bases, with 16 bases spanning the gap. This CDR3 has 16 residues. Germline V lookup: CDR1 LNHDA, CDR2 SQIVND (reference sequence). Researchers attached unique molecular identifiers to individual cDNA molecules. TCRdb redid the calling of the 5' RACE reads with MiXCR, one entry per CDR3 protein. This sample carries more than 55,000 distinct CDR3 sequences, roughly 5.7% of them seen once, and the ten largest clones take approximately 3.6%.

This sample comprised whole blood, obtained at baseline. The V gene is TRBV19, the J gene TRBJ2-1; unclear D gene. The source of this sequence is an adult who was a healthcare worker with PCR-confirmed SARS-CoV-2 infection or an uninfected control (not recorded which). The CDR3 reads CASSISPGILYNEQFF. The DNA for the CDR3 is TGTGCCAGTAGTATCTCCCCAGGAATTCTTTACAATGAGCAGTTCTTC.